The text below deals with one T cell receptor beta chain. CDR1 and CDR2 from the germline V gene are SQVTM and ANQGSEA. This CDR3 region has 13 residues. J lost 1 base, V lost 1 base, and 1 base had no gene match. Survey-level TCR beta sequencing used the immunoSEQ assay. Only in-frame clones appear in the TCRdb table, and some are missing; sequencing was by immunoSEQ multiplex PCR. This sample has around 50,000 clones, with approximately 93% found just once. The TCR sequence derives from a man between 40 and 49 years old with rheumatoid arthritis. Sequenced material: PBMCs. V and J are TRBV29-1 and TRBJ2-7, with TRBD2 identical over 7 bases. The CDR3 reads CSVEAGGSYEQYF. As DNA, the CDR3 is TGCAGCGTTGAAGCGGGGGGTTCCTACGAGCAGTACTTC.